Included here is one T cell receptor (beta chain) sequence, with context. The data derive from a study of shared T cell receptors in the human thymus. V was cut by 7 bases and J by 5 bases, with 30 bases left in between. CDR3 length: 19 residues. Germline lookup yields CDR1 LNHDA and CDR2 SQIVND (reference sequence). The repertoire was sequenced with immunoSEQ multiplex PCR; TCRdb's copy has only in-frame clones and lacks some. The sample yields 640,000 or so clones, 87% seen once. These data are also associated with another study on human thymus T cells. That investigation notes: From resections taken during corrective heart surgery, the thymus tissue was obtained. There appeared to be biased usage of V and J genes in thymic and blood repertoires. Related reports documented highly overlapping thymic repertoires among unrelated individuals.

The chain employs TRBV19 and TRBJ2-1, with D tentatively TRBD1 (6 bases). The sequenced sample was thymocytes. This TCR was sampled from a boy under three years old with a congenital heart defect. The CDR3 protein is CASTTGLAEIGGGNNEQFF. The CDR3 DNA sequence: TGTGCCAGTACCACAGGGCTGGCTGAGATCGGTGGAGGAAACAATGAGCAGTTCTTC.